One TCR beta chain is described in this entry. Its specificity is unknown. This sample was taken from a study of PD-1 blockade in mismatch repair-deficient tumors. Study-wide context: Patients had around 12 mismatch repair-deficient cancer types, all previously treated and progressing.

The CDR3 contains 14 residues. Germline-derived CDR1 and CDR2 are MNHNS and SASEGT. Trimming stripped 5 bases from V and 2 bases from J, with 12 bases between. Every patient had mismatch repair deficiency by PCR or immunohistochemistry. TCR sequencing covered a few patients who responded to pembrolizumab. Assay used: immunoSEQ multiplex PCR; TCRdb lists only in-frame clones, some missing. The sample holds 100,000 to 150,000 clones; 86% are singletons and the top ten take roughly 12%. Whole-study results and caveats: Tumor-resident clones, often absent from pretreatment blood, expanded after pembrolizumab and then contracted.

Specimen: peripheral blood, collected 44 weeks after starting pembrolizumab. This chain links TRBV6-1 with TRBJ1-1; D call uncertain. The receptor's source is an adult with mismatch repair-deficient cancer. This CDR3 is CASSPRNSNTEAFF. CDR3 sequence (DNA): TGTGCCAGCAGTCCTAGAAATTCAAACACTGAAGCTTTCTTT.